Listed below are T cell receptor beta chains from one sample, sequenced in a study of CD8+ T cells in alopecia areata. Sequencing was performed with immunoSEQ multiplex PCR; in TCRdb, only in-frame clones are kept and a portion is missing. The profile shows roughly 220,000 clones, approximately 70% of them singletons. Sequenced here: CD4+ T cells sorted from blood, sampled at roughly week 45, from a patient treated with tofacitinib. These receptors were obtained from a human donor with alopecia areata. Each CDR3 is given with its conserved first and last residue. D genes are given only for firm matches. Clone size is shown for a subset of rows, as once, few, many or a class of expanded clone.

j_call,v_call,d_call,clone_size,cdr3_aa,cdr3_nt
TRBJ2-2,TRBV7-2,NA,NA,CASSLTVANTGELFF,TGTGCCAGCAGCTTAACAGTCGCGAACACCGGGGAGCTGTTTTTT
TRBJ1-1,TRBV29-1,NA,NA,CSVELRGRPEAFF,TGCAGCGTTGAATTAAGGGGACGCCCTGAAGCTTTCTTT
TRBJ1-1,TRBV10-3,NA,NA,CAIRIDRNTEAFF,TGTGCCATCAGAATCGACAGGAACACTGAAGCTTTCTTT
TRBJ2-5,TRBV28,NA,few,CASSEGQETQYF,TGTGCCAGCAGTGAGGGGCAAGAGACCCAGTACTTC
TRBJ2-3,TRBV6-6,NA,NA,CATRRFSDTDTQYF,TGTGCCACCCGAAGGTTTTCGGACACAGATACGCAGTATTTT
TRBJ1-1,TRBV14,NA,NA,CASSREGMNTEAFF,TGTGCCAGCAGCCGGGAGGGGATGAACACTGAAGCTTTCTTT
TRBJ1-1,TRBV29-1,NA,once,CSVEARSQAFF,TGCAGCGTTGAAGCAAGGTCCCAAGCTTTCTTT
TRBJ1-2,TRBV6-4,NA,NA,CASSDSRTANYGYTF,TGTGCCAGCAGTGACTCAAGGACAGCTAACTATGGCTACACCTTC
TRBJ2-2,TRBV14,NA,NA,CASSQQSTTGELFF,TGTGCCAGCAGCCAGCAGAGTACCACCGGGGAGCTGTTTTTT
TRBJ1-2,TRBV29-1,TRBD1,NA,CSVGGDSLNYGYTF,TGCAGCGTTGGAGGGGACAGTCTTAACTATGGCTACACCTTC
TRBJ2-5,TRBV5-6,NA,few,CASSSTQTQYF,TGTGCCAGCAGCTCAACACAGACCCAGTACTTC
TRBJ2-5,TRBV11-2,TRBD2,NA,CASSILAGGRETQYF,TGTGCCAGCAGCATACTAGCGGGGGGGCGAGAGACCCAGTACTTC
TRBJ2-1,TRBV25-1,NA,NA,CASKEVGPNNEQFF,TGTGCCAGCAAAGAAGTAGGACCGAACAATGAGCAGTTCTTC
TRBJ1-2,TRBV14,NA,NA,CASSQAWFGYTF,TGTGCCAGCAGCCAAGCTTGGTTTGGCTACACCTTC
TRBJ2-5,TRBV29-1,NA,few,CSGTEGSGQETQYF,TGCAGCGGTACGGAGGGGAGCGGTCAAGAGACCCAGTACTTC
TRBJ2-3,TRBV29-1,TRBD2,NA,CSVELLAGKSDTQYF,TGCAGCGTGGAACTACTAGCGGGGAAGTCAGATACGCAGTATTTT
TRBJ1-2,TRBV6-5,TRBD1,NA,CASRGQPGGYTF,TGTGCCAGCAGGGGACAGCCCGGAGGCTACACCTTC
TRBJ2-1,TRBV4-3,TRBD2,NA,CASSQEGTSGVDEQFF,TGCGCCAGCAGCCAAGAAGGGACTAGCGGGGTGGATGAGCAGTTCTTC
TRBJ1-1,TRBV29-1,TRBD1,NA,CSVHRGLVTEAFF,TGCAGCGTGCACAGGGGGCTTGTCACTGAAGCTTTCTTT
TRBJ1-4,TRBV4-1,TRBD1,NA,CASSQDKQGARREKLFF,TGCGCCAGCAGCCAAGATAAACAGGGGGCGCGGCGAGAAAAACTGTTTTTT
TRBJ1-1,TRBV6-5,NA,NA,CASSSGDLFTEAFF,TGTGCCAGCAGCTCAGGGGATCTATTCACTGAAGCTTTCTTT
TRBJ1-5,TRBV11-2,NA,NA,CASSPGVGINQPQHF,TGTGCCAGCAGCCCTGGCGTAGGGATCAATCAGCCCCAGCATTTT
TRBJ1-4,TRBV12-5,NA,NA,CASGLDGGMIGLFF,TGTGCTAGTGGTTTGGACGGTGGAATGATTGGGCTGTTTTTT
TRBJ2-7,TRBV5-1,NA,NA,CASSLDASYEQYF,TGCGCCAGCAGCTTGGACGCATCCTACGAGCAGTACTTC
TRBJ2-5,TRBV5-1,NA,NA,CASSLSTQETQYF,TGCGCCAGCAGCTTGAGCACCCAAGAGACCCAGTACTTC
TRBJ2-7,TRBV7-2,NA,once,CASSLGREYHEQYF,TGTGCCAGCAGCTTAGGCAGGGAATACCACGAGCAGTACTTC
TRBJ2-7,TRBV30,TRBD2,NA,CAWSSGGHEQYF,TGTGCCTGGAGTTCGGGAGGCCACGAGCAGTACTTC
TRBJ1-2,TRBV4-3,NA,NA,CASSQDLGLGANYGYTF,TGCGCCAGCAGCCAAGATCTAGGGTTAGGGGCTAACTATGGCTACACCTTC
TRBJ2-5,TRBV2,NA,NA,CASSPAGARETQYF,TGTGCCAGCAGTCCCGCCGGAGCTAGAGAGACCCAGTACTTC
TRBJ2-2,TRBV9,TRBD1,NA,CASSGSQGATGELFF,TGTGCCAGCAGCGGTTCACAGGGGGCCACCGGGGAGCTGTTTTTT
TRBJ2-7,TRBV5-6,TRBD1,NA,CASSLTGTGAYEQYF,TGTGCCAGCAGCTTAACCGGGACAGGAGCCTACGAGCAGTACTTC
TRBJ2-5,TRBV11-2,NA,NA,CASSKSPDRLYQETQYF,TGTGCCAGCAGCAAATCCCCCGACAGACTGTACCAAGAGACCCAGTACTTC
TRBJ2-2,TRBV4-1,NA,NA,CASSQAHSTRNTGELFF,TGCGCCAGCAGCCAAGCCCACAGCACGCGGAACACCGGGGAGCTGTTTTTT
TRBJ1-5,TRBV19,TRBD1,NA,CASSKGAQPQHF,TGTGCCAGTAGTAAGGGGGCTCAGCCCCAGCATTTT
TRBJ2-7,TRBV27,TRBD1,NA,CASSITPGQGVGF,TGTGCCAGCAGTATCACCCCGGGACAGGGAGTTGGCTTC
TRBJ1-1,TRBV30,NA,NA,CAWIVRSTEAFF,TGTGCCTGGATTGTCCGAAGCACTGAAGCTTTCTTT
TRBJ1-2,TRBV7-3,NA,NA,CASSPDSSNYGYTF,TGTGCCAGCAGCCCCGACAGCTCTAACTATGGCTACACCTTC
TRBJ2-3,TRBV29-1,NA,NA,CSARDRMNTDTQYF,TGCAGCGCGAGGGACCGAATGAACACAGATACGCAGTATTTT
TRBJ1-5,TRBV30,NA,NA,CAWSRMGGPGQPQHF,TGTGCCTGGAGTAGAATGGGGGGGCCGGGTCAGCCCCAGCATTTT
TRBJ2-3,TRBV29-1,TRBD2,once,CSPGGAGGTDTQYF,TGCAGCCCCGGGGGGGCGGGGGGCACAGATACGCAGTATTTT
TRBJ2-2,TRBV29-1,TRBD2,NA,CSVETSGGHGGELFF,TGCAGCGTCGAGACTAGCGGGGGGCACGGCGGGGAGCTGTTTTTT
TRBJ2-7,TRBV2,NA,NA,CASSESVAGEQYF,TGTGCCAGCAGTGAATCGGTTGCGGGCGAGCAGTACTTC
TRBJ1-5,TRBV6-1,NA,NA,CASSPPKPHNQPQHF,TGTGCCAGCAGCCCTCCTAAGCCCCACAATCAGCCCCAGCATTTT
TRBJ1-2,TRBV2,NA,NA,CASSPRDGYTF,TGTGCCAGCAGTCCAAGGGATGGCTACACCTTC